This TCR beta chain was sequenced during a study of tumor-infiltrating lymphocytes in primary liver carcinoma. This clonotype was observed at least ten times. The antigen remains undetermined. Germline CDR1 reads SNHLY; CDR2 reads FYNNEI. The CDR3 contains 12 residues. Trimming removed 5 bases from V and 4 bases from J, with 7 bases in between. Joint extraction of RNA and DNA used roughly 17-32 mg of bulk tissue that was unsorted. None of the patients had received treatment, and all had chronic HBV infection. The study's findings and limits: Just around 8-25% of top clones spanned all five tumor regions.

Using a constant-region primer together with ProtoScript II reverse transcriptase, TCR beta cDNA was made from 500 ng of total RNA. Libraries covering TCR beta were generated through three nested multiplex PCR rounds (using a slightly modified ARM-PCR). Investigators reported that the first two PCR rounds, at about 9 cycles each, used TRBV1-TRBV30 forward primers with a C-beta reverse primer. Each CDR3 protein gets one entry after TCRdb re-called the multiplex PCR reads with MiXCR. The table records some 110,000 distinct CDR3 sequences, around 64% of them present only once. V is TRBV2 and J is TRBJ2-3, with a weak D call TRBD2 (6 bases). What was sequenced was liver tumor tissue from sampling region 3. Subset specified: tumor region T3, left-lateral pole. The receptor's source is a woman aged 55-69 years with primary liver carcinoma and hepatitis B virus infection. CDR3 sequence: CASSTGADTQYF. The CDR3, as DNA: TGTGCCAGCAGTACGGGGGCAGATACGCAGTATTTT.